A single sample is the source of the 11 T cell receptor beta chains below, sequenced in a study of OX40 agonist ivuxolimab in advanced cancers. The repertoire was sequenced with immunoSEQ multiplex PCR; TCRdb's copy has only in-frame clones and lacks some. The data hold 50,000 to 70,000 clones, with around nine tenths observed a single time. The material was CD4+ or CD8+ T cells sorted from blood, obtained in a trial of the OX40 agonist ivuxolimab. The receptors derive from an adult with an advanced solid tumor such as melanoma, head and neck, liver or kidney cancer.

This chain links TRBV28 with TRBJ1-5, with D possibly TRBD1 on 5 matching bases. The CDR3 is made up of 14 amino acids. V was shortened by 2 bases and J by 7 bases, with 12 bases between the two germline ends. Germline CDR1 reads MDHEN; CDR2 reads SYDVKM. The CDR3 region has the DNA TGTGCCAGCAGTTTAGTGGGGGATCGGCAGCCCCAGCATTTT. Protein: CASSLVGDRQPQHF. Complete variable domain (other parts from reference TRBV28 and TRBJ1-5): DVKVTQSSRYLVKRTGEKVFLECVQDMDHENMFWYRQDPGLGLRLIYFSYDVKMKEKGDIPEGYSVSREKKERFSLILESASTNQTSMYLCASSLVGDRQPQHFGDGTRLSIL.

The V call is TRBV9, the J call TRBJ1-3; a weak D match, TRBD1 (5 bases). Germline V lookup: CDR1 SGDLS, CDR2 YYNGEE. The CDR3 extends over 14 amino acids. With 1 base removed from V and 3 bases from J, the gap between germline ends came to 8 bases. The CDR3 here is CASSVSGSGNTIYF. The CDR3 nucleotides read TGTGCCAGCAGCGTATCAGGGAGTGGAAACACCATATATTTT.

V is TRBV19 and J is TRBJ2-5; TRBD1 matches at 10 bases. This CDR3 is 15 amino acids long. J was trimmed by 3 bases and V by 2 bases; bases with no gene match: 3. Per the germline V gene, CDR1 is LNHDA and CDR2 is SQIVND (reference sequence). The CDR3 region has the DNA TGTGCCAGTAGTATAAGACAGGGGGCTAAAGAGACCCAGTACTTC. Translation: CASSIRQGAKETQYF.

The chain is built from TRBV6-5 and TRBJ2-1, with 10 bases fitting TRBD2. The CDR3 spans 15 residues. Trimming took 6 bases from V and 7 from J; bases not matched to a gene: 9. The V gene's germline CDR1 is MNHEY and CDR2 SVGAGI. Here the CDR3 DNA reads TGTGCCAGCAGGATTTGGACTAGCGGACCGAATGAGCAGTTCTTC. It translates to CASRIWTSGPNEQFF.

DNA of the CDR3: TGTGCCAGCAGGACCGGGACAGCCAATTCACCCCTCCACTTT. This codes for CASRTGTANSPLHF. V usage is TRBV2 and J usage is TRBJ1-6; 7 positions match TRBD1. The germline V gene encodes CDR1 SNHLY and CDR2 FYNNEI. This CDR3 is built from 14 residues. With 6 bases clipped from V and 7 bases from J, the junction kept 6 bases outside the gene matches.

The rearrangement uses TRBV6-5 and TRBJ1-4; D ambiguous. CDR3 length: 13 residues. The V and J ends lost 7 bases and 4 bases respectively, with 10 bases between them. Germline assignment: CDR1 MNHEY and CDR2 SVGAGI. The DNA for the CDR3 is TGTGCCAGCAAAGGGTGGGATAATGAAAAACTGTTTTTT. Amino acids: CASKGWDNEKLFF.

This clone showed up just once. The CDR3 coding sequence is TGTGCCAGCAGTGAATTCAACAGGGCGGTCTACAATGAGCAGTTCTTC. Translating gives CASSEFNRAVYNEQFF. The chain links TRBV6-1 to TRBJ2-1; a possible D gene is TRBD1 (6 bases). Germline assignment: CDR1 MNHNS and CDR2 SASEGT. This CDR3 contains 16 residues. Trimming left V 2 bases short and J 3 bases short, with 14 bases between.

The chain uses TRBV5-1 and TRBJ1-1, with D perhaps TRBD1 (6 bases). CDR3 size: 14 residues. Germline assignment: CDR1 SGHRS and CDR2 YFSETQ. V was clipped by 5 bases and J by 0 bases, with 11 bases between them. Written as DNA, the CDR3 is TGCGCCAGCAGTTTTGGACAGATGAACACTGAAGCTTTCTTT. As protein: CASSFGQMNTEAFF.

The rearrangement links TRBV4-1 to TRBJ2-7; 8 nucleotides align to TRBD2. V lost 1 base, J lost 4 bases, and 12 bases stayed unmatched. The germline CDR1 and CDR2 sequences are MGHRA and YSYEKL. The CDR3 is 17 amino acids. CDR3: CASSQGVGAGANYEQYF. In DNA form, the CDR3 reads TGCGCCAGCAGCCAAGGCGTAGGAGCGGGAGCGAATTACGAGCAGTACTTC.

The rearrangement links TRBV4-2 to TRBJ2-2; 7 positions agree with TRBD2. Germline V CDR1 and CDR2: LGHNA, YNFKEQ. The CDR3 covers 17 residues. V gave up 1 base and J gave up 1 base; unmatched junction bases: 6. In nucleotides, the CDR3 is TGTGCCAGCAGCCAAGTGGCACTAGCGATGAACACCGGGGAGCTGTTTTTT. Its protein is CASSQVALAMNTGELFF.

The CDR3 reads CASSTRDPGGVQYF. For the CDR3, the DNA is TGTGCCAGCAGTACCCGGGACCCCGGTGGGGTTCAGTACTTC. The chain is built from TRBV6-5 and TRBJ2-4; D is tentatively TRBD1 or TRBD2 (5 bases each). V gave up 5 bases and J gave up 11 bases, with 19 bases separating them. CDR1 and CDR2 from the germline V gene are MNHEY and SVGAGI. The length of the CDR3 is 14 residues.